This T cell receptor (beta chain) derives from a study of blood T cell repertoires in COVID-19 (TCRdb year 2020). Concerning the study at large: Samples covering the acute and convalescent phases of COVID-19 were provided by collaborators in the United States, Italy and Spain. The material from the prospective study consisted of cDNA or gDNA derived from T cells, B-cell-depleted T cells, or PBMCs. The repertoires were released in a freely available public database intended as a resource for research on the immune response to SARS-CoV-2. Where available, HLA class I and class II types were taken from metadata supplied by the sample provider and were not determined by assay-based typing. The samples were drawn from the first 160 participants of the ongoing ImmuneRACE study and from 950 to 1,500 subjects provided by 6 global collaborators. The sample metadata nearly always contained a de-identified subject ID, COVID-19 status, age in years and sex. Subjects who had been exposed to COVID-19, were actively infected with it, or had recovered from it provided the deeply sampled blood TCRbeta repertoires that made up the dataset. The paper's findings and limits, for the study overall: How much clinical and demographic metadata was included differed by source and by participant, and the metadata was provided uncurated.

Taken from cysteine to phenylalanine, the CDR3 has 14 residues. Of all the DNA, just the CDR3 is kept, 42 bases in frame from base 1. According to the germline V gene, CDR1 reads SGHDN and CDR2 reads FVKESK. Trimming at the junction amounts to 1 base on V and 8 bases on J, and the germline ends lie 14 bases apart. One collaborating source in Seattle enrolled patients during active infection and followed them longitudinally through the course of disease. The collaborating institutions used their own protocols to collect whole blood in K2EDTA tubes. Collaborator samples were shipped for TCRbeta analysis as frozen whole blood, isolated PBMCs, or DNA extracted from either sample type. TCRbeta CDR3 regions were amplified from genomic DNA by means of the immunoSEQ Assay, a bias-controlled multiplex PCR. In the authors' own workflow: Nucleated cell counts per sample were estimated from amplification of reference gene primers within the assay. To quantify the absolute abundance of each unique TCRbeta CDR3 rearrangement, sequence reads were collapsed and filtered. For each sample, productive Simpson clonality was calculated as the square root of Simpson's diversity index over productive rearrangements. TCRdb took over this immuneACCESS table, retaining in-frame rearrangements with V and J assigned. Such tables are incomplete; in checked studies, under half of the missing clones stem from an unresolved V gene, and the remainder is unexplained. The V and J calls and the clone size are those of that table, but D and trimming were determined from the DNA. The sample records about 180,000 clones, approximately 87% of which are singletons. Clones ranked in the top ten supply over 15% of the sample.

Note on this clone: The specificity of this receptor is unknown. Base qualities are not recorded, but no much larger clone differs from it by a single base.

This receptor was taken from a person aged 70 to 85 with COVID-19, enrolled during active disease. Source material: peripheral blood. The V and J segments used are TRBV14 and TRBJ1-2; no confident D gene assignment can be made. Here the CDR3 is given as CASSQVRGKGGYTF. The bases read TGTGCCAGCAGCCAAGTGCGGGGTAAAGGAGGCTACACCTTC.